Described below is a single TCR beta chain sequence and its context. Its specificity is unknown. This entry is derived from a study of beta chain features in type 1 diabetes. The study, taken as a whole, reports: A greater similarity of naive, central memory and Treg TCRB repertoires was seen among patients than among healthy donors. Cells with high TCR expression could be over-represented by cDNA sequencing. Type 1 diabetes patients had moderately but significantly shorter TCRB CDR3s in all four CD4+ subsets.

Germline lookup yields CDR1 LNHNV and CDR2 YYDKDF (reference sequence). V was trimmed by 1 base and J by 14 bases, leaving 14 bases between them. This CDR3 spans 12 amino acids. The study reverse transcribed the entire isolated RNA, so it sequenced expressed TCRB transcripts. Clones were read by immunoSEQ multiplex PCR, and TCRdb kept only the in-frame ones, dropping some. The sample yields 680,000 or so clones, 13% seen once. This chain links TRBV15 with TRBJ1-2; D is unresolved. This TCR was sampled from a young man with type 1 diabetes. Sequencing used naive CD4+ T cells from blood. CDR3 sequence: CATSRVPAPSTF. CDR3 nucleotides: TGTGCCACCAGCAGAGTTCCGGCACCCTCGACCTTC.